The TCR beta chain under discussion was sequenced for a study of graft-versus-host responses after intestinal transplantation. The wider study: Every one of the recipients received anti-thymocyte globulin induction and afterwards took tacrolimus and steroids for about 3 years. The study's findings and limits: Detection of GvH clones occurred in recipient marrow, and some had their first appearance in ileum or blood. Clonal ratios of graft-versus-host to host-versus-graft in allografts were high for patients exhibiting graft-donor T cell macrochimerism. An association linked early post-transplant HvG declines with peak circulating GvH clone levels.

Profiled with immunoSEQ multiplex PCR; TCRdb holds only in-frame clones, not every one. The sample records under 80,000 clones, approximately 92% being singletons. For this clone: Its antigen remains unidentified.

The CDR3 is 16 amino acids. The germline V gene has CDR1 SGHRS and CDR2 YFSETQ. The V and J ends lost 4 bases and 0 bases, in that order; junction bases with no gene match: 5. The receptor's source is a human patient who received an intestinal transplant, so some T cells may come from the graft donor. The source material was PBMCs, sampled 98 days after intestinal transplantation. The rearrangement uses TRBV5-1 and TRBJ2-1; 9 bases match TRBD2. Here the CDR3 reads CASSISGSLSYNEQFF. The CDR3 nucleotides are TGCGCCAGCAGCATTAGCGGGAGCCTCTCCTACAATGAGCAGTTCTTC.